The clone carrying this T cell receptor beta chain occurred many times. There were TCR beta CDR3 regions amplified from RNA transcripts. The HTBI set primed first-round TCR CDR3 RT-PCR. Each CDR3 protein is one row after TCRdb ran MiXCR on the multiplex PCR reads. The profile shows a few hundred thousand distinct CDR3 sequences, approximately 16% of them singletons. This entry comes from a study of T cells in Graves' hyperthyroidism and ophthalmopathy. Material for sequencing was blood. The receptor's source is a man in his forties with Graves' hyperthyroidism.

The DNA for the CDR3 is TGTGCCAGCGGAGCTAATGGAGCTGAGCAGTTCTTC. It is translated as CASGANGAEQFF. The chain links TRBV3-1 to TRBJ2-1; D is unclear. From germline, CDR1 is LGHDT and CDR2 YNNKEL (reference sequence). CDR3 length: 12 amino acids. Between the trimmed V and J ends, which lost 8 bases and 9 bases, there was a span of 14 bases.